Listed below are T cell receptor beta chains from one sample, sequenced in a study of Graves' ophthalmopathy and Graves' hyperthyroidism. TCRdb recomputed calls from the multiplex PCR reads with MiXCR, one row per CDR3 protein. The sample records about 550,000 distinct CDR3 sequences, 35% to 45% being singletons. Material for sequencing was peripheral blood or thyroid tissue (not recorded which). These receptors originate from an adult man with Graves' hyperthyroidism. Each CDR3 is given with its conserved first and last residue. D genes are given only for firm matches. Size is omitted from some rows. Given values are once, few, many or a class for expanded clones.

j_call,v_call,clone_size,d_call,cdr3_aa,cdr3_nt
TRBJ1-3,TRBV5-1,.,TRBD1,CASSWGTEGNTIYF,TGCGCCAGCAGCTGGGGGACAGAGGGAAACACCATATATTTT
TRBJ2-2,TRBV10-3,.,TRBD1,CASTGQGASGELVF,TGTGCCAGCACAGGACAGGGGGCTTCCGGGGAGCTGGTTTTT
TRBJ2-1,TRBV10-3,few,.,CATNDRSDEQFF,TGTGCCACCAACGACAGGTCCGATGAGCAGTTCTTC
TRBJ1-4,TRBV7-2,many,.,CASSLVREGEKLFF,TGTGCCAGCAGCTTAGTAAGGGAGGGGGAAAAACTGTTTTTT
TRBJ1-2,TRBV5-1,few,.,CASSLGDRTDGYTF,TGCGCCAGCAGCTTGGGAGACAGGACCGATGGCTACACCTTC
TRBJ2-7,TRBV10-3,.,.,CASSGNGALYEQYF,TGTGCCAGCAGTGGTAACGGGGCTCTCTACGAGCAGTACTTC
TRBJ1-1,TRBV5-1,few,TRBD1,CASSLSRGSGGSSNTEAFF,TGCGCCAGCAGCTTAAGTAGGGGGTCAGGGGGCTCCTCGAACACTGAAGCTTTCTTT
TRBJ1-4,TRBV2,many,.,CASSEGLQGRHEKLFF,TGTGCCAGCAGTGAAGGATTGCAGGGTCGGCATGAAAAACTGTTTTTT
TRBJ1-2,TRBV3-1,few,.,CASSQGPIAPRTF,TGTGCCAGCAGCCAAGGGCCCATCGCCCCCCGGACCTTC
TRBJ1-4,TRBV25-1,many,.,CASSEFYSSREKLFF,TGTGCCAGCAGTGAATTTTACAGCAGTCGTGAAAAACTGTTTTTT
TRBJ1-1,TRBV12-3/TRBV12-4,few,.,CASSFQGLVYTEAFF,TGTGCCAGCAGTTTTCAAGGGCTAGTATACACTGAAGCTTTCTTT
TRBJ2-7,TRBV7-2,.,TRBD1,CASGSPGQGAYEQYF,TGTGCCAGCGGATCCCCGGGACAGGGGGCCTACGAGCAGTACTTC
TRBJ1-5,TRBV5-6,many,.,CASSLGPGSNQPQHF,TGTGCCAGCAGCTTGGGTCCGGGGAGCAATCAGCCCCAGCATTTT
TRBJ1-4,TRBV20-1,many,TRBD1,CSASTGSLEKLFF,TGCAGTGCTTCGACAGGGTCCCTCGAAAAACTGTTTTTT
TRBJ1-3,TRBV12-3/TRBV12-4,.,.,CASSRRPPGTGNTIYF,TGTGCCAGCAGCCGTAGACCACCTGGCACTGGAAACACCATATATTTT
TRBJ2-7,TRBV10-3,.,.,CAISATKLGAEQYF,TGTGCCATCAGTGCAACCAAATTGGGCGCCGAGCAGTACTTC
TRBJ1-5,TRBV20-1,.,.,CSARGGGQLNQPQHF,TGCAGTGCCCGCGGGGGCGGGCAACTTAATCAGCCCCAGCATTTT
TRBJ1-4,TRBV6-6,few,TRBD1,CASSYSGQGANEKLFF,TGTGCCAGCAGTTACTCTGGACAGGGGGCTAATGAAAAACTGTTTTTT
TRBJ1-1,TRBV7-9,many,TRBD1,CASSLALGRDRNTEAFF,TGTGCCAGCAGCTTAGCCTTGGGCAGGGACAGAAACACTGAAGCTTTCTTT
TRBJ2-5,TRBV15,.,.,CATSRDLGGQETQYF,TGTGCCACCAGCAGAGATTTAGGGGGCCAAGAGACCCAGTACTTC
TRBJ1-1,TRBV7-9,.,.,CASTRSGANTEAFF,TGTGCCAGCACCCGCAGCGGGGCGAACACTGAAGCTTTCTTT
TRBJ1-5,TRBV28,.,TRBD1,CASSSPGTGGPNQPQHF,TGTGCCAGCAGTAGCCCCGGGACAGGGGGCCCGAATCAGCCCCAGCATTTT
TRBJ2-3,TRBV19,.,.,CASRASGTDTQYF,TGTGCCAGTAGAGCATCGGGCACAGATACGCAGTATTTT